One and the same sample provided the 2 T cell receptor beta chains below, sequenced in a study of T cell responses to AZD1222 COVID-19 vaccine. Measured with immunoSEQ multiplex PCR; TCRdb has only the in-frame clones, and not every one. The repertoire holds some 180,000 clones, with roughly 89% as singletons. Here the sequenced sample was peripheral blood, taken on day 0 of AZD1222 vaccination. Receptor source: an adult in good health.

CDR3: CASSQDAAASPLHF. The CDR3, as DNA: TGTGCCAGCAGCCAAGACGCGGCGGCTTCACCCCTCCACTTT. This rearrangement joins TRBV4-2 to TRBJ1-6; D ambiguous. Trimming pared 0 bases from V and 9 bases from J, leaving 9 bases between. The CDR3 length is 14 residues. The germline V gene encodes CDR1 LGHNA and CDR2 YNFKEQ.

The table lists this clone with a count of one. This chain uses TRBV7-3 with TRBJ1-3, with unresolved D. Germline CDR1 reads SGHTA; CDR2 reads FQGTGA. Trimming took off 6 bases at V and 4 bases at J, with 7 bases between the two ends. This CDR3 region has 12 residues. In nucleotides, the CDR3 is TGTGCCAGCAGTCCGGGGGGAAACACCATATATTTT. It encodes CASSPGGNTIYF. Using reference TRBV7-3 and TRBJ1-3 for the parts outside the CDR3, the full variable domain is GAGVSQTPSNKVTEKGKYVELRCDPISGHTALYWYRQSLGQGPEFLIYFQGTGAADDSGLPNDRFFAVRPEGSVSTLKIQRTERGDSAVYLCASSPGGNTIYFGEGSWLTVV.